This T cell receptor beta chain was sequenced in a study of T cell responses to AZD1222 COVID-19 vaccine. Across the study: Second-dose recipients at about 4 or about 12 weeks were treated as one pooled group. Study-wide findings and caveats: Repertoire collection took place solely once the T cell response had peaked. Following two doses of AZD1222, Spike-specific TCR breadth and depth rose.

Repertoires were generated with immunoSEQ multiplex PCR, while TCRdb's copy carries only in-frame clones and drops some. Seen here are more than 100,000 clones, around 82% observed once, and the top ten hold around 6.2%. Germline-derived CDR1 and CDR2 are SQVTM and ANQGSEA. Trimming left V 7 bases short and J 1 base short, with 13 bases between. CDR3 length equals 13 residues. Of note for this clone: Its target is not known.

The origin of this receptor is an adult in good health. The chain has TRBV29-1 and TRBJ1-1; D remains ambiguous. The sample in question was peripheral blood, obtained on day 0 of AZD1222 vaccination. CDR3 coding DNA: TGCAGCGCCGGTGAGGGCCGGAACACTGAAGCTTTCTTT. Translated, it gives CSAGEGRNTEAFF.